The source of this T cell receptor beta chain is a study of blood T cell repertoires in COVID-19. Study background: Sites across the United States, Italy and Spain contributed samples from acute and convalescent COVID-19.

Original handling: Scientists estimated how many nucleated cells there were by amplifying reference gene primers. Profiling relied on immunoSEQ multiplex PCR, and the TCRdb table lists in-frame clones only, not all of them. The DNA was the basis for D and trimming; V, J and clone size are from that table. The sample includes roughly 250,000 clones, approximately 86% of them seen just once. The V and J ends lost 7 bases and 5 bases, in that order; junction bases with no gene match: 7. The CDR3 has 12 amino acids. CDR1 is SQVTM, CDR2 ANQGSEA, per germline. This chain connects TRBV29-1 to TRBJ2-7; 8 bases align to TRBD1. Sample: peripheral blood. The sequence derives from a man in his forties who had recovered from COVID-19. Written as DNA, the CDR3 is TGCAGCGCCCGACAGGGGTCCCACGAGCAGTACTTC. This codes for CSARQGSHEQYF.